The rows below give T cell receptor beta chains drawn from one sample of a study of B cell selection in AIRE deficiency. Sequencing used immunoSEQ multiplex PCR; TCRdb keeps in-frame clones, though not all of them. The sample records fewer than 30,000 clones, approximately 97% being singletons. The specimen sequenced was conventional CD4+ T cells sorted from PBMCs. The receptor source for this set is a human donor with AIRE deficiency. Both conserved end residues are part of each CDR3. A D gene is named only where the DNA matches it firmly. Part of the rows lack a size; the others show once, few, many or a class for expanded clones.

CDR3nt: TGTGCCAGTAGTCCACAGGGGGATCGGACTGAAGCTTTCTTT; CDR3aa: CASSPQGDRTEAFF; d_gene: TRBD1; abundance: -; v_gene: TRBV19; j_gene: TRBJ1-1
CDR3nt: TGCGCCAGCAGCCAAGGGGGGCCAGATACGCAGTATTTT; CDR3aa: CASSQGGPDTQYF; d_gene: -; abundance: -; v_gene: TRBV4-3; j_gene: TRBJ2-3
CDR3nt: TGTGCCTGGAGTGTGGGAACAGATACGCAGTATTTT; CDR3aa: CAWSVGTDTQYF; d_gene: -; abundance: -; v_gene: TRBV30; j_gene: TRBJ2-3
CDR3nt: TGTGCCAGCAGTGAACGGGCGGGGAACTACGAGCAGTACTTC; CDR3aa: CASSERAGNYEQYF; d_gene: -; abundance: -; v_gene: TRBV6-1; j_gene: TRBJ2-7
CDR3nt: TGTGCCAGCTTGGGGCAGGGGATCGGCACAGATACGCAGTATTTT; CDR3aa: CASLGQGIGTDTQYF; d_gene: -; abundance: once; v_gene: TRBV7-9; j_gene: TRBJ2-3
CDR3nt: TGTGCCAGCAGGGGATCCTTCTATGGCTACACCTTC; CDR3aa: CASRGSFYGYTF; d_gene: -; abundance: -; v_gene: TRBV28; j_gene: TRBJ1-2
CDR3nt: TGTGCCAGCAGTGAAGGACTAGCGGGAGGGTACGAGCAGTACTTC; CDR3aa: CASSEGLAGGYEQYF; d_gene: TRBD2; abundance: -; v_gene: TRBV6-1; j_gene: TRBJ2-7
CDR3nt: TGTGCCAGCAGCTTGACCGGGCGGGACTATGGCTACACCTTC; CDR3aa: CASSLTGRDYGYTF; d_gene: -; abundance: -; v_gene: TRBV5-6; j_gene: TRBJ1-2
CDR3nt: TGTGCCAGCAGCTCTACAGATACGCAGTATTTT; CDR3aa: CASSSTDTQYF; d_gene: -; abundance: -; v_gene: TRBV5-5; j_gene: TRBJ2-3
CDR3nt: TGTGCCAGCAGCCAAGATTACGAGCAGTACTTC; CDR3aa: CASSQDYEQYF; d_gene: -; abundance: -; v_gene: TRBV14; j_gene: TRBJ2-7
CDR3nt: TGTGCCAGCAGTTTATGGACTAGCAGCAATGAGCAGTTCTTC; CDR3aa: CASSLWTSSNEQFF; d_gene: TRBD2; abundance: -; v_gene: TRBV27; j_gene: TRBJ2-1
CDR3nt: TGTGCCAGCAGTCCCCCGGGACGTCGGACTTACAATGAGCAGTTCTTC; CDR3aa: CASSPPGRRTYNEQFF; d_gene: -; abundance: -; v_gene: TRBV27; j_gene: TRBJ2-1
CDR3nt: TGTGCCAGTAGTCGGGACGGAGAGAATTCACCCCTCCACTTT; CDR3aa: CASSRDGENSPLHF; d_gene: -; abundance: -; v_gene: TRBV19; j_gene: TRBJ1-6
CDR3nt: TGTGCCAGCAGCACCGCTAGCGGGAGCCCCCTTGAGCAGTTCTTC; CDR3aa: CASSTASGSPLEQFF; d_gene: TRBD2; abundance: -; v_gene: TRBV7-9; j_gene: TRBJ2-1
CDR3nt: TGTGCCAGCAGTTTATCGGGGGACAGGACTGCAACTAATGAAAAACTGTTTTTT; CDR3aa: CASSLSGDRTATNEKLFF; d_gene: TRBD1; abundance: -; v_gene: TRBV27; j_gene: TRBJ1-4
CDR3nt: TGCGCCAGCAGCTTAAGGGGCCTTAGCAATCAGCCCCAGCATTTT; CDR3aa: CASSLRGLSNQPQHF; d_gene: -; abundance: -; v_gene: TRBV5-1; j_gene: TRBJ1-5
CDR3nt: TGTGCCAGCATCTGGGGGGGCAGGGTAAATGAGCAGTTCTTC; CDR3aa: CASIWGGRVNEQFF; d_gene: -; abundance: -; v_gene: TRBV5-6; j_gene: TRBJ2-1
CDR3nt: TGCAGCGTGCACACAGGGGTGGATACGCAGTATTTT; CDR3aa: CSVHTGVDTQYF; d_gene: TRBD1; abundance: -; v_gene: TRBV29-1; j_gene: TRBJ2-3
CDR3nt: TGTGCCAGCAGCTGGCCTTCGGAAAACACCATATATTTT; CDR3aa: CASSWPSENTIYF; d_gene: -; abundance: -; v_gene: TRBV4-2; j_gene: TRBJ1-3
CDR3nt: TGTGCCTGGTGCCCGGGGGCCGCAACTAATGAAAAACTGTTTTTT; CDR3aa: CAWCPGAATNEKLFF; d_gene: -; abundance: -; v_gene: TRBV30; j_gene: TRBJ1-4
CDR3nt: TGCAGTGCTAGACGCGGAGATACGCAGTATTTT; CDR3aa: CSARRGDTQYF; d_gene: -; abundance: -; v_gene: TRBV20-1; j_gene: TRBJ2-3
CDR3nt: TGTGCCAGCAGTGGATCGAGACTAGCGAGTTACGAGCAGTACTTC; CDR3aa: CASSGSRLASYEQYF; d_gene: TRBD2; abundance: -; v_gene: TRBV25-1; j_gene: TRBJ2-7
CDR3nt: TGTGCCAGCAGCTTAGGGGGGACTAGCGGGAGCTACGAGCAGTACTTC; CDR3aa: CASSLGGTSGSYEQYF; d_gene: TRBD2; abundance: -; v_gene: TRBV7-6; j_gene: TRBJ2-7
CDR3nt: TGCGCCAGCAGCGGTACCCCCGGGACAGCAAATGAAAAACTGTTTTTT; CDR3aa: CASSGTPGTANEKLFF; d_gene: TRBD1; abundance: -; v_gene: TRBV5-1; j_gene: TRBJ1-4
CDR3nt: TGTGCTAGTGGAACAGGGGGAAACTATGGCTACACCTTC; CDR3aa: CASGTGGNYGYTF; d_gene: TRBD1; abundance: -; v_gene: TRBV12-5; j_gene: TRBJ1-2
CDR3nt: TGTGCCAGCAGCACCACAGGGACGAATGGTGAAAAACTGTTTTTT; CDR3aa: CASSTTGTNGEKLFF; d_gene: -; abundance: -; v_gene: TRBV9; j_gene: TRBJ1-4
CDR3nt: TGTGCCAGCAGACTGACGGGGACAGTCAACACTGAAGCTTTCTTT; CDR3aa: CASRLTGTVNTEAFF; d_gene: TRBD1; abundance: -; v_gene: TRBV28; j_gene: TRBJ1-1
CDR3nt: TGTGCCAGTAGTGACAGGGGGCTGGGGTATGGCTACACCTTC; CDR3aa: CASSDRGLGYGYTF; d_gene: TRBD1; abundance: -; v_gene: TRBV19; j_gene: TRBJ1-2
CDR3nt: TGTGCCACCGGATTCGCTCGGACAGGGACTGCCTACGAGCAGTACTTC; CDR3aa: CATGFARTGTAYEQYF; d_gene: TRBD1; abundance: -; v_gene: TRBV28; j_gene: TRBJ2-7
CDR3nt: TGTGCCAGCAGTTTAGGGTCAGGGGTCAATCAGCCCCAGCATTTT; CDR3aa: CASSLGSGVNQPQHF; d_gene: -; abundance: -; v_gene: TRBV28; j_gene: TRBJ1-5
CDR3nt: TGTGCCAGCAGTTCAGGGAACATTCAGTACTTC; CDR3aa: CASSSGNIQYF; d_gene: -; abundance: -; v_gene: TRBV28; j_gene: TRBJ2-4
CDR3nt: TGCGCCAGCAGCCAAGATATATCCTTCGGTATTGGCTACACCTTC; CDR3aa: CASSQDISFGIGYTF; d_gene: -; abundance: -; v_gene: TRBV4-3; j_gene: TRBJ1-2
CDR3nt: TGTGCCAGTAGTACCTGGTTGACACACACAGATACGCAGTATTTT; CDR3aa: CASSTWLTHTDTQYF; d_gene: -; abundance: -; v_gene: TRBV19; j_gene: TRBJ2-3
CDR3nt: TGTGCCCGCAGTTTATTGGGAGCCTACAATGAGCAGTTCTTC; CDR3aa: CARSLLGAYNEQFF; d_gene: -; abundance: -; v_gene: TRBV28; j_gene: TRBJ2-1
CDR3nt: TGTGCCAGCTCATACGAAGAGACCCAGTACTTC; CDR3aa: CASSYEETQYF; d_gene: -; abundance: -; v_gene: TRBV18; j_gene: TRBJ2-5
CDR3nt: TGTGCCAGCAGTGGCGGCTATGGCTACACCTTC; CDR3aa: CASSGGYGYTF; d_gene: -; abundance: few; v_gene: TRBV2; j_gene: TRBJ1-2
CDR3nt: TGTGCCAGCAGCTTATTTTCTTGGGCACCAGGACTAGCGGGAGACTACACCGGGGAGCTGTTTTTT; CDR3aa: CASSLFSWAPGLAGDYTGELFF; d_gene: TRBD2; abundance: -; v_gene: TRBV13; j_gene: TRBJ2-2
CDR3nt: TGTGCCAGCAGCCCGGACAGCAATCAGCCCCAGCATTTT; CDR3aa: CASSPDSNQPQHF; d_gene: -; abundance: -; v_gene: TRBV7-8; j_gene: TRBJ1-5
CDR3nt: TGTGCCAGCAGCTATGACGGACAGGTTAATGAAAAACTGTTTTTT; CDR3aa: CASSYDGQVNEKLFF; d_gene: TRBD1; abundance: -; v_gene: TRBV7-9; j_gene: TRBJ1-4
CDR3nt: TGTGCCAGCAGCTTAGTAAGCAATCAGCCCCAGCATTTT; CDR3aa: CASSLVSNQPQHF; d_gene: -; abundance: -; v_gene: TRBV7-2; j_gene: TRBJ1-5
CDR3nt: TGTGCCAGCAGCTTAGCGGGAGGAAACTACGAGCAGTACTTC; CDR3aa: CASSLAGGNYEQYF; d_gene: -; abundance: -; v_gene: TRBV7-2; j_gene: TRBJ2-7
CDR3nt: TGCGCCAGCAGCTACCGGGACAGATCACCCAGGACGCAGTATTTT; CDR3aa: CASSYRDRSPRTQYF; d_gene: TRBD1; abundance: -; v_gene: TRBV5-1; j_gene: TRBJ2-3
CDR3nt: TGTGCCAGCAGCTTAGGGCAGGGGGCGAGAAGCAATCAGCCCCAGCATTTT; CDR3aa: CASSLGQGARSNQPQHF; d_gene: TRBD1; abundance: once; v_gene: TRBV7-9; j_gene: TRBJ1-5
CDR3nt: TGTGCCAGCGGGGGGGGACTAGCGGGAGAGTGGAGCACAGATACGCAGTATTTT; CDR3aa: CASGGGLAGEWSTDTQYF; d_gene: TRBD2; abundance: -; v_gene: TRBV28; j_gene: TRBJ2-3
CDR3nt: TGCGCCAGCAGCACGGACGGGAACTATGGCTACACCTTC; CDR3aa: CASSTDGNYGYTF; d_gene: -; abundance: -; v_gene: TRBV5-1; j_gene: TRBJ1-2
CDR3nt: TGTGCCAGCAGCCAAAACCTAGCGGGAGGAGGCACAGATACGCAGTATTTT; CDR3aa: CASSQNLAGGGTDTQYF; d_gene: TRBD2; abundance: -; v_gene: TRBV4-2; j_gene: TRBJ2-3
CDR3nt: TGTGCCTGGAGTCTTCCGAACCCGGGCGAGCAGTACTTC; CDR3aa: CAWSLPNPGEQYF; d_gene: -; abundance: few; v_gene: TRBV30; j_gene: TRBJ2-7
CDR3nt: TGTGCCAGCTCACCAGGGATCCTAGCAGGAGCCTGGGGTGAGCAGTTCTTC; CDR3aa: CASSPGILAGAWGEQFF; d_gene: -; abundance: -; v_gene: TRBV18; j_gene: TRBJ2-1
CDR3nt: TGTGCCAGCAGTGAAGTGAGAAATGAGCAGTTCTTC; CDR3aa: CASSEVRNEQFF; d_gene: -; abundance: once; v_gene: TRBV6-1; j_gene: TRBJ2-1
CDR3nt: TGTGCCAGCAGCTTGGTCCGCGGCGTCCACGAGCAGTACTTC; CDR3aa: CASSLVRGVHEQYF; d_gene: -; abundance: -; v_gene: TRBV7-2; j_gene: TRBJ2-7
CDR3nt: TGTGCCAGCAGCTCGGGAGGGGGGGGCGGAGATCAGCCCCAGCATTTT; CDR3aa: CASSSGGGGGDQPQHF; d_gene: -; abundance: once; v_gene: TRBV7-2; j_gene: TRBJ1-5
CDR3nt: TGTGCTAGTGGTTTCCCCCCCCGACAGGGCACTGAAGCTTTCTTT; CDR3aa: CASGFPPRQGTEAFF; d_gene: TRBD1; abundance: once; v_gene: TRBV12-5; j_gene: TRBJ1-1
CDR3nt: TGTGCCAGCAGCTTCAGGGGGCTAGGAAGAAACACCATATATTTT; CDR3aa: CASSFRGLGRNTIYF; d_gene: TRBD1; abundance: once; v_gene: TRBV7-2; j_gene: TRBJ1-3
CDR3nt: TGTGCCAGTAGTAACACGGGGGTGGGTGAGCAGTTCTTC; CDR3aa: CASSNTGVGEQFF; d_gene: -; abundance: -; v_gene: TRBV19; j_gene: TRBJ2-1
CDR3nt: TGTGCCAGCAGCGTTAGCGGGAGGTACACCGGGGAGCTGTTTTTT; CDR3aa: CASSVSGRYTGELFF; d_gene: TRBD2; abundance: -; v_gene: TRBV5-4; j_gene: TRBJ2-2
CDR3nt: TGTGCCAGCAGTTTGCCCGGGACCCCCTACGAGCAGTACTTC; CDR3aa: CASSLPGTPYEQYF; d_gene: -; abundance: once; v_gene: TRBV28; j_gene: TRBJ2-7